The sequence of this T cell receptor (beta chain) was determined in a study of blood T cell repertoires in COVID-19. This clone was seen only a few times. Clones were sequenced by immunoSEQ multiplex PCR, and TCRdb holds only the in-frame ones, with some missing. Of roughly 160,000 clones listed, 83% were seen once; the top ten hold roughly 2%. CDR1 SGHTA and CDR2 FQGNSA come from the germline V gene. The CDR3 covers 16 residues. Trimming took 2 bases from V and 1 from J, leaving 13 bases between them. The clonotype originates from a woman older than 75 with acute or convalescent COVID-19. Material: peripheral blood. J is TRBJ2-3 and V is TRBV7-2; D unclear. CDR3 loop: CASSLLGDAGTDTQYF. CDR3 DNA: TGTGCCAGCAGCTTATTAGGAGACGCGGGCACAGATACGCAGTATTTT.